This TCR beta chain stems from a study of shared T cell receptors in the human thymus (dated by TCRdb to 2020 to 2022). About the full investigation: The study examined how self-reactive, shared T-cell receptor alpha chains are generated in the human thymus.

The CDR3 has 18 amino acids, counting the end cysteine and phenylalanine. Only the CDR3 portion is preserved as DNA: 54 bases, with reading frame beginning at the first base. The germline V gene (reference sequence) sets CDR1 to LNHDA and CDR2 to SQIVND. V is clipped by 3 bases and J by 5 bases, and the sequence between their germline boundaries is 23 bases long. Receptor libraries were prepared by the immunoSEQ multiplex PCR assay. Entries here come from immuneACCESS through TCRdb and include only in-frame sequences with V and J called. Some clones fail to appear in such tables; in the studies checked, an unresolved V gene covers under half of the shortfall, and the cause of the remainder is unknown. This sample holds hundreds of thousands of clones; about 89% were observed only once. The ten largest make up under 0.01% of the sample. Worth noting for this clone: Its antigen is currently not known. No clone much larger than this one lies a single base away; base qualities are absent.

These data are also associated with another study on human thymus T cells. Looking at the second paper: The donors were immunologically healthy infants in Finland who had open corrective cardiac surgery for congenital heart defects. Thymus tissue was collected as surgical resects that were removed during corrective cardiac surgery. Biased V and J gene segment usage appeared to be present in both thymic and peripheral blood repertoires. According to the related research, thymic TCR repertoires were highly overlapping among unrelated individuals. The study characterized TCR alpha and beta repertoires from seven to nine infant thymus samples and a few related peripheral blood samples. Donor ages ranged from roughly 7 to 250 days, and the cohort comprised about 6 male and a couple of female infants. Thymocytes were released mechanically from tissue and stored at -70 °C as pellets of 10-30 million cells. A QIAsymphony instrument was used to extract genomic DNA from frozen cell pellets. The immunoSEQ multiplex PCR assay was used to amplify the TCRB and TCRAD loci from a standardized quantity of quality-controlled genomic DNA. The amplicons spanned the V(D)J region and were long enough to cover the CDR3 and allow V and J genes to be identified. Amplicon sequencing was performed on an Illumina platform through the commercial immunoSEQ service. Primer bias and sequencing errors were corrected as previously described, and TCRAD and TCRB were defined on the basis of the IMGT database. immunoSEQ Analyzer 3.0 and VDJTools were used for repertoire analysis, which covered basic statistics, V/J segment usage, diversity estimates, rarefaction and pairwise overlap. Diversity was estimated with Chao1, ChaoE, Efron-Thisted, Shannon and inverse Simpson indices, and also on datasets down-sampled to the smallest sample. For repertoire overlap, CDR3 nucleotide sequence, V gene and J gene had to match strictly, and clustering was done by Jaccard-based multidimensional scaling. On average, thymus samples gave roughly 740,000 unique TCRB clonotypes, whereas blood samples gave 75,000 to 95,000.

The sequence was obtained from a boy under two years old with a congenital heart defect. Donor details come from another sample of the same person, matched by shared clones. The sample taken for sequencing was thymocytes. The rearranged chain carries TRBV19 and TRBJ1-5; the D segment could be TRBD1, given 5 matching bases. The DNA is TGTGCCAGTAGTATTGTTCGTGGTGGCAGGGATCAGGATCAGCCCCAGCATTTT. It translates to CASSIVRGGRDQDQPQHF.